This T cell receptor beta chain was observed in a study of blood T cell repertoires in COVID-19. Study overall: The origin of the acute and convalescent COVID-19 samples was the United States, Italy and Spain. PBMCs, B-cell-depleted T cells, or T cells were the source of the cDNA or gDNA that made up the material.

This clone was detected only once. Those enrolled, adults aged 18 to 89 years, came from about two dozen US areas. The ends were cut back, 1 base at V and 3 bases at J, with 14 bases in the middle. The CDR3 has 15 amino acids. Germline CDR1 and CDR2: SGHKS and YYEKEE (reference sequence). In the study's own analysis: Nucleated cell number was recorded as an estimate derived from reference gene primer amplification. The method was immunoSEQ multiplex PCR; TCRdb's version includes in-frame clones alone and lacks a portion of them. From that table come the V and J calls and clone size; the DNA was used to work out D and trimming. Counted here are under 200,000 clones, 86% occurring once; the ten biggest clones make up 4.5% to 7%.

The sequencing input was PBMCs or T cells enriched from blood (not recorded which). V gene TRBV5-5 combines with J gene TRBJ2-7; the D gene is possibly TRBD1 (5 bases). The source of this sequence is a man aged 35 to 55 with acute COVID-19. This CDR3 is CASSLRAKGDYEQYF. The CDR3 region has the DNA TGTGCCAGCAGCTTGCGGGCTAAAGGGGACTACGAGCAGTACTTC.